The rows below give T cell receptor beta chains drawn from one sample of a study of cytomegalovirus exposure and HLA in healthy donors. Data came from immunoSEQ multiplex PCR; TCRdb stores just in-frame clones and leaves some out. The table includes 110,000 to 150,000 clones, around 80% detected once. The source material was PBMCs. Every receptor here comes from a boy aged 2 to 9 in good health and CMV-seronegative. CDR3s include the opening cysteine and the closing phenylalanine or tryptophan. Fields, in order: J gene, V gene, D gene, clone size, CDR3 protein, CDR3 DNA. D genes are given only for firm matches. Clone sizes are given selectively: once, few, many, or a class where the clone is expanded.

TRBJ1-3 TRBV29-1 NA NA CSAPENSGNTIYF TGCAGCGCGCCAGAAAACTCTGGAAACACCATATATTTT
TRBJ2-2 TRBV9 TRBD2 NA CASSANPKRGLAGNTGELFF TGTGCCAGCAGCGCAAATCCAAAGCGCGGACTAGCGGGCAACACCGGGGAGCTGTTTTTT
TRBJ1-2 TRBV30 TRBD1 NA CAWRRMISGTAYGYTF TGTGCCTGGAGACGGATGATTTCCGGGACAGCCTATGGCTACACCTTC
TRBJ2-7 TRBV5-1 TRBD1 few CASSLRQGSYEQYF TGCGCCAGCAGCTTGAGACAGGGTTCCTACGAGCAGTACTTC
TRBJ2-5 TRBV30 NA once CAWRGAGIGETQYF TGTGCCTGGAGGGGCGCGGGTATAGGAGAGACCCAGTACTTC
TRBJ2-1 TRBV5-1 NA few CASSHGRTANSYNEQFF TGCGCCAGCAGCCATGGACGGACAGCCAACTCCTACAATGAGCAGTTCTTC
TRBJ2-5 TRBV4-2 TRBD2 NA CASSQGSGGANQETQYF TGTGCCAGCAGCCAAGGTAGCGGGGGGGCAAACCAAGAGACCCAGTACTTC
TRBJ2-5 TRBV2 TRBD2 NA CASSYTGTRGETQYF TGTGCCAGCAGTTATACCGGGACTAGGGGGGAGACCCAGTACTTC
TRBJ2-2 TRBV5-1 NA NA CASQGNTGELFF TGCGCCAGCCAGGGTAACACCGGGGAGCTGTTTTTT
TRBJ1-4 TRBV2 TRBD1 NA CASSESSPGQSF TGTGCCAGCAGTGAATCGTCTCCGGGACAGAGCTTT
TRBJ1-2 TRBV7-2 TRBD1 few CASSQRDRGHGYTF TGTGCCAGCAGCCAGCGGGACAGGGGGCATGGCTACACCTTC
TRBJ2-2 TRBV6-5 NA NA CASSYLGQLTPGELFF TGTGCCAGCAGTTACCTAGGACAGCTCACACCCGGGGAGCTGTTTTTT
TRBJ1-1 TRBV19 NA NA CASSPWSQEVREAFF TGTGCCAGTAGTCCGTGGTCACAGGAAGTTCGTGAAGCTTTCTTT
TRBJ2-2 TRBV6-6 NA NA CASSYSLTGELFF TGTGCCAGCAGTTACTCCCTTACCGGGGAGCTGTTTTTT
TRBJ1-2 TRBV11-2 NA NA CASSLSWRVGYTF TGTGCCAGCAGCTTATCCTGGAGAGTCGGCTACACCTTC
TRBJ1-3 TRBV5-6 NA NA CASSWTVVTGNTIYF TGTGCCAGCAGCTGGACAGTGGTGACTGGAAACACCATATATTTT
TRBJ2-3 TRBV4-1 NA NA CASSSPGDTQYF TGCGCCAGCAGCTCTCCCGGGGATACGCAGTATTTT
TRBJ2-1 TRBV7-6 TRBD2 few CASSFGTSYEQFF TGTGCCAGCAGCTTTGGGACTAGCTATGAGCAGTTCTTC
TRBJ2-2 TRBV28 TRBD1 NA CASSDRQGGDTGELFF TGTGCCAGCAGTGATCGACAGGGTGGGGACACCGGGGAGCTGTTTTTT
TRBJ1-1 TRBV27 TRBD1 NA CASSEGQGGTEAFF TGTGCCAGCAGTGAAGGACAGGGGGGCACTGAAGCTTTCTTT
TRBJ2-7 TRBV4-1 NA NA CASSQVVGGFYEQYF TGCGCCAGCAGCCAAGTAGTCGGAGGGTTCTACGAGCAGTACTTC
TRBJ1-1 TRBV30 NA many CAWSVKFRTRRETEAFF TGTGCCTGGAGTGTAAAGTTTAGGACAAGGAGGGAAACTGAAGCTTTCTTT
TRBJ1-3 TRBV5-6 NA NA CASSFRRWLHSGNTIYF TGTGCCAGCAGCTTTAGGCGGTGGCTCCACTCTGGAAACACCATATATTTT
TRBJ2-3 TRBV5-4 NA NA CASSSLAGADTQYF TGTGCCAGCAGCTCCCTAGCTGGTGCAGATACGCAGTATTTT
TRBJ2-7 TRBV27 TRBD1 NA CASTFLGTGEYEQYF TGTGCCAGCACATTCTTGGGGACAGGGGAGTACGAGCAGTACTTC
TRBJ1-1 TRBV12-5 TRBD1 once CASGDRGRDTEAFF TGTGCTAGTGGTGACAGGGGGAGAGACACTGAAGCTTTCTTT
TRBJ2-5 TRBV7-3 TRBD1 NA CASSPGTGAPQETQYF TGTGCCAGCAGCCCAGGGACAGGGGCCCCCCAAGAGACCCAGTACTTC
TRBJ1-5 TRBV1 NA NA CTSSHGGGGGNQPQHF TGCACCAGCAGCCATGGCGGGGGAGGGGGCAATCAGCCCCAGCATTTT
TRBJ1-2 TRBV27 TRBD1 NA CASSDHRGPNYGYTF TGTGCCAGCAGTGATCACAGGGGGCCGAACTATGGCTACACCTTC
TRBJ1-4 TRBV15 NA NA CATSREAGFGEKLFF TGTGCCACCAGCAGAGAAGCAGGGTTCGGAGAAAAACTGTTTTTT
TRBJ2-2 TRBV7-3 NA few CASSLRGDTGELFF TGTGCCAGCAGCTTAAGGGGAGACACCGGGGAGCTGTTTTTT
TRBJ2-7 TRBV7-2 TRBD2 NA CASSLVPGLAGGQEQYF TGTGCCAGCAGCTTAGTTCCGGGACTAGCGGGAGGGCAAGAGCAGTACTTC
TRBJ1-1 TRBV7-9 NA NA CSSSLAQGTPNTEAFF TGTTCCAGCAGCTTAGCACAAGGGACTCCCAACACTGAAGCTTTCTTT
TRBJ2-7 TRBV11-3 TRBD2 NA CASSLIPASGLRKQYF TGTGCCAGCAGCTTAATCCCCGCTAGCGGGTTACGTAAGCAGTACTTC
TRBJ2-5 TRBV5-8 TRBD2 NA CASKLGLAGVLETQYF TGTGCCAGCAAATTGGGACTAGCGGGAGTGTTGGAGACCCAGTACTTC
TRBJ1-5 TRBV29-1 NA NA CSAGAGSNQPQHF TGCAGCGCAGGGGCAGGTAGCAATCAGCCCCAGCATTTT
TRBJ2-7 TRBV4-2 NA few CASSQETGNGEQYF TGTGCCAGCAGCCAAGAGACCGGGAATGGCGAGCAGTACTTC
TRBJ1-1 TRBV2 NA once CASRRVAGDAEAFF TGTGCCAGCAGGAGGGTCGCAGGGGACGCTGAAGCTTTCTTT